This T cell receptor beta chain was identified during a study of vaccination and CD4 T cells after COVID-19. Study details: The convalescents included six males and four females, and among them two were Hispanic while seven were Caucasian. Stimulation of the cells used overlapping spike peptide pools from SARS-CoV-2 and from the common cold coronaviruses HCoV-NL63, HCoV-OC43 and HCoV-229E.

In its sample, this clonotype was seen once. Its matching antigen is unknown. With the Oncomine TCR Beta short-read assay, DNA from cultured CD4+ T cells was sequenced. MiXCR was run by TCRdb on the PCR reads, yielding one entry per CDR3 protein. The table shows fewer than 20,000 distinct CDR3 sequences, with over 45% occurring only once. Treatment given: roughly ten-day PBMC culture with coronavirus spike peptide pools or control peptides (ViraFEST assay). Peptide pools at roughly 10 ug/ml, together with 7.5 to 10 IU/ml IL-2, were added to cultures of some 1.9 million PBMCs per well. Findings and limits, study-wide: For SARS-CoV-2-reactive clonotypes, the median went from approximately 21 to 38, a nonsignificant increase.

This specimen was CD4+ T cells from blood, cultured in vitro, taken before SARS-CoV-2 vaccination. The source is a human donor who had recovered from COVID-19.

CDR3 region: CASSFYRGVNTGELFF. Written as DNA, the CDR3 is TGTGCCAGCAGCTTTTACAGGGGGGTGAACACCGGGGAGCTGTTTTTT. This chain connects TRBV7-9 to TRBJ2-2; 8 bases are a match to TRBD1. J was trimmed by 1 base and V by 3 bases; bases with no gene match: 4. The CDR3 is 16 amino acids. The germline V gene encodes CDR1 SEHNR and CDR2 FQNEAQ (reference sequence).